This TCR beta chain was observed in a study of T cell responses to AZD1222 COVID-19 vaccine. The study's findings and limits: Baseline testing showed seropositivity in only six or seven AZD1222 recipients. White British ancestry dominated among donors, who included more females, and clonal diversity was possibly underestimated. Spike-spanning, vaccine-associated CD4 TCRs were dominant at 160-218 and 743-854.

The data were produced by immunoSEQ multiplex PCR, yet TCRdb's version contains in-frame clones alone and is incomplete. The table has roughly 140,000 clones, more than 90% seen once. In regard to this clone: Its matching antigen is unknown.

The germline V gene has CDR1 KGHSH and CDR2 LQKENI. The V and J ends lost 1 base and 5 bases respectively, with 19 bases between them. CDR3 length equals 17 residues. The chain uses TRBV18 and TRBJ2-3, with D maybe TRBD2 (6 bases). This sample comprised peripheral blood, obtained on day 0 of AZD1222 vaccination. This TCR was recovered from an adult in good health. CDR3 amino acids: CASSPRSSGVGGDTQYF. The CDR3 region has the DNA TGTGCCAGCTCACCACGTTCCTCGGGGGTTGGTGGAGATACGCAGTATTTT.